This TCR beta chain was recovered during a study of cytotoxic CD8 clonotypes in ibrutinib-treated CLL. Findings of the study overall: Patients had baseline clonality above age-matched healthy donors, and this clonality moved with circulating CD8+ T-cell counts. Stable or contracted on treatment, public clonotypes were also uncommon.

Depths of 1 in 200,000 to 1 in 1 million T cells were the sequencing target. TCRdb's table, derived via immunoSEQ multiplex PCR, lists solely in-frame clones and lacks some. The sample has fewer than 200,000 clones; under 90% are singletons. A note on this clone: Its antigen is not identified.

The source was PBMCs, collected after 24 months of ibrutinib treatment. The receptor comes from a human donor with chronic lymphocytic leukemia.

As DNA, the CDR3 is TGTGCCTGGAGTGTATTGGACAGGAACACTGAAGCTTTCTTT. It is translated as CAWSVLDRNTEAFF. The chain combines TRBV30 with TRBJ1-1, with D perhaps TRBD1 (6 bases). Germline assignment: CDR1 GTSNPN and CDR2 SVGIG (reference sequence). This CDR3 is built from 14 residues. The germline V and J ends were trimmed by 0 bases and 1 base, with 9 bases remaining between them.